Sequencing of this TCR beta chain was carried out in a study of cytomegalovirus exposure and HLA in healthy donors. Study overall: Early released data had 80 million or so unique TCRs, all coming from HLA-typed donors.

General study points: Cytomegalovirus-associated status was assigned to approximately 160 TCR beta chains. CMV serostatus stood as the only immune exposure information on hand. A later analysis linked a missense DCLRE1C variant to TCR beta V- and J-gene trimming.

A multiplex PCR was run with 60 Vbeta primers and 13 Jbeta primers. The repertoire was sequenced with immunoSEQ multiplex PCR; TCRdb's copy has only in-frame clones and lacks some. The table records hundreds of thousands of clones, approximately 80% of them present only once. The CDR3 sequence is 14 residues long. Trimming took off 6 bases at V and 8 bases at J, with 16 bases between the two ends. The germline V gene has CDR1 MDHEN and CDR2 SYDVKM. As concerns this clone: Its antigen is not identified.

The rearrangement joins TRBV28 to TRBJ1-4, with a possible D match to TRBD1 (5 bases). This clonotype was obtained from a middle-aged woman in good health and CMV-seronegative. The sequencing input was PBMCs. CDR3 loop: CASSSTGGMEKLFF. The CDR3 DNA follows: TGTGCCAGCAGCTCAACAGGTGGGATGGAAAAACTGTTTTTT.